Listed here is a single T cell receptor beta chain. Some clones are missing from TCRdb's copy, which holds only in-frame ones; the method was immunoSEQ multiplex PCR. The data contain under 400,000 clones, approximately 86% of them singletons. Participants spanned ages about 18 to 100 years and resided in roughly 22 US areas. The data stem from a study of blood T cell repertoires in COVID-19. This CDR3 comprises 13 residues. Germline loops: CDR1 MDHEN, CDR2 SYDVKM. Trimming pared 6 bases from V and 1 base from J, leaving 10 bases between. The sequenced sample consisted of PBMCs or T cells enriched from blood (not recorded which). The chain employs TRBV28 and TRBJ2-7, with D perhaps TRBD1 (6 bases). The receptor was derived from a woman aged 40 to 55 with acute COVID-19. DNA for the CDR3: TGTGCCAGCAGCTACGACAGGTCCTACGAGCAGTACTTC. Protein sequence: CASSYDRSYEQYF.